This TCR beta chain was observed in a study of PD-L1 blockade in urothelial cancer (dated by TCRdb to 2015 to 2018). A note on the overall study: Every patient began therapy in the mid-2010s and was given atezolizumab 1,200 mg intravenously every 3 weeks. About nine tenths of the roughly 30 patients were males with bladder-origin urothelial cancer, and about 65% of the roughly 30 reported a prior smoking history. An ECOG performance status of 0 or 1 was recorded for the patients, and 0 to 3 prior chemotherapy regimens had been received by the patients. Blood samples were analyzed at 3 weeks after treatment start (second dose) and at 6 weeks after treatment start. A median of about 140,000 T cells and fewer than 85,000 unique TCRs was obtained from blood samples, and a median clonality of approximately 0.08 was observed. The study, an exploratory multi-omic analysis, examined somatic, immune and clinical correlates of response to PD-L1 blockade with atezolizumab in urothelial cancer. Pretreatment tumor samples, along with matched peripheral blood serially collected before and after atezolizumab treatment, were subjected to TCR sequencing. Durable clinical benefit was defined as progression-free survival longer than 6 months, and TCR features were also tested against progression-free and overall survival. In the same patients, whole exome sequencing and RNA sequencing of pretreatment tumors were performed in addition to TCR sequencing. About 10 patients reached durable clinical benefit, while some 20 patients did not. Pretreatment blood TCR-seq was available for 27 to 30 patients, at least one posttreatment blood collection was obtained for around 25 patients, and tumor TCR-seq was available for around 25 patients.

Worth noting for this clone: Its antigen is unknown. No base quality values were provided; no much bigger clone lies one nucleotide off.

A cohort of 25 to 30 patients with locally advanced or metastatic urothelial carcinoma, treated at Memorial Sloan Kettering on a trial protocol, was included. Peripheral blood mononuclear cells were collected from each patient pretreatment and during treatment, giving between 1 and 8 total time points per patient. The Qiagen DNeasy Blood extraction kit was used to purify genomic DNA from total PBMCs and tumor samples. PBMCs were collected pretreatment and during treatment, and were isolated and stored as previously described. Overall study results and their limits: Patients with durable benefit showed greater expansion of tumor-associated TCR clones in peripheral blood 3 weeks after starting treatment (n ≈ 23, p = 0.022). Because the sample size was small (n ≈ 30) and many exploratory analyses were performed, the results are intended to be hypothesis-generating. Improved progression-free and overall survival was found to be associated with pretreatment peripheral blood TCR clonality below the median.

To estimate absolute template abundance from read counts, synthetic TCR analog templates were spiked into each PCR. TCRbeta CDR3 regions were amplified from genomic DNA with bias-controlled V and J gene primers using the immunoSEQ assay. Sequencing of rearranged TCRbeta segments was performed at approximately 20X coverage. Processing in the source paper ran as follows. Clustering was used to correct sequencing errors, and CDR3s were annotated against IMGT so that V, D and J genes could be assigned. Downstream analyses used only productive TCRbeta rearrangements and left out out-of-frame or stop-codon sequences. Clonality was computed as one minus Shannon entropy normalized by the log of the number of unique productive sequences. Clones differing between time points or between blood and tumor were identified by Fisher's exact test with Benjamini-Hochberg correction at adjusted p below 0.01. TCRdb stores this immuneACCESS table with in-frame sequences only. Part of the clones is absent; in the studies checked, under half of the shortfall reflects unresolved V genes, and no reason is known for the rest. V and J calls and clone size come straight from that table; D and trimming were deduced from the DNA. This sample holds more than 65,000 clones; about 85% were observed only once. The ten biggest clones cover roughly 5.7% of the sample.

The source was PBMCs, collected around atezolizumab (anti-PD-L1) treatment. The receptor's source is a woman in her seventies with urothelial cancer.

The DNA is as follows: TGTGCCAGCAGCTCCCGGACAGGAGTCTACGAGCAGTACTTC. It is translated as CASSSRTGVYEQYF. The rearranged chain carries TRBV5-6 and TRBJ2-7, with TRBD1 identical over 7 junction bases. From a lookup of the germline V gene, CDR1 and CDR2 are SGHDT and YYEEEE. The CDR3, cysteine through phenylalanine, is 14 amino acids long. The retained sequence is limited to the CDR3, 42 bases, with the frame set at the first base. The V end gives up 3 bases and the J end 3 bases, leaving 6 bases in the junction not matched to a gene.